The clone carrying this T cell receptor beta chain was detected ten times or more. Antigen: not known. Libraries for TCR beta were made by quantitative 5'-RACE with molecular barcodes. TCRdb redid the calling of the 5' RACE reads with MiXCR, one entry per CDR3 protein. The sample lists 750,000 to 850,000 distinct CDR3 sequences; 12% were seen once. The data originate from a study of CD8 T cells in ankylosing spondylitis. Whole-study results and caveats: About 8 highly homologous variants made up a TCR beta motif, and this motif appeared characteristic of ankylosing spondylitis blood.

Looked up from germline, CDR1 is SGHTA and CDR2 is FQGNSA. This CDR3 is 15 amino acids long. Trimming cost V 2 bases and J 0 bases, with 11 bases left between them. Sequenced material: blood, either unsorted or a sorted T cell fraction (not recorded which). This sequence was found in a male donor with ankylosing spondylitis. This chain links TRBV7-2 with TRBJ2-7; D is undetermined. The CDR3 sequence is CASSLRFGSSYEQYF. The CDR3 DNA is TGTGCCAGCAGCTTACGGTTCGGCAGCTCCTACGAGCAGTACTTC.